Reported below is one TCR beta chain. Its antigen is not identified. The analysis combined second doses at about 4 or about 12 weeks. Assay: immunoSEQ multiplex PCR; the TCRdb copy retains only in-frame clones and omits some. The table includes about 120,000 clones, around nine tenths detected once. The sample originates from a study of T cell responses to AZD1222 COVID-19 vaccine. Points from the study as a whole: The donors showed a predominance of white British ancestry and of females, with possible underestimation of clonal diversity.

The junction had 5 bases not matched to a gene; V was cut back by 4 bases and J by 7 bases. The germline V gene encodes CDR1 SEHNR and CDR2 FQNEAQ (reference sequence). The length of the CDR3 is 15 residues. This clonotype was sampled from an adult who received the AZD1222 COVID-19 vaccine. The specimen comprised peripheral blood, sampled 28 days after the second AZD1222 dose. The gene calls are TRBV7-9 and TRBJ2-1, with 12 bases lining up with TRBD1. CDR3 in DNA: TGTGCCAGCAGCTCGCCGGGACAGGGGGCTAATGAGCAGTTCTTC. The encoded protein is CASSSPGQGANEQFF. Combining the CDR3 with reference TRBV7-9 and TRBJ2-1 gives the whole variable domain DTGVSQNPRHKITKRGQNVTFRCDPISEHNRLYWYRQTLGQGPEFLTYFQNEAQLEKSRLLSDRFSAERPKGSFSTLEIQRTEQGDSAMYLCASSSPGQGANEQFFGPGTRLTVL.